This T cell receptor (beta chain) originates from a study of T-cell reconstitution after alpha-beta-depleted transplantation in children (dated by TCRdb to the mid-2010s). Study-wide context: Using TCR repertoire profiling, the study quantitatively followed how T-cell immune reconstitution unfolded in children after TCRalphabeta/CD19-depleted allogeneic hematopoietic cell transplantation.

Measured from the cysteine to the phenylalanine, the CDR3 is 13 residues long. Only the CDR3 part of the read is kept: 39 bases, read in frame from the first base. Trimming takes 8 bases off V and 6 bases off J; junction bases not matched to a gene: 6. Sequences MNHNS (CDR1) and SASEGT (CDR2) are obtained from the germline V gene. Library preparation was by PCR. Sequencer: Illumina HiSeq 2500. TCR library preparation used molecular barcoding, with unique molecular identifiers applied to normalize quantification of the TCRbeta repertoire. TCRdb itself trimmed the public reads at Q25 with fastp, ran MiXCR and retained productive beta chains. Every entry covers one CDR3 protein and lists the most common genes and DNA from its rows. Present in this sample are roughly 200,000 distinct CDR3 sequences, roughly 15% of which were seen just once. The biggest ten clones account for under 15% of the sample. Of note for this clonotype: The antigen it binds to is not known. The record has no base qualities; no much larger clone is one base away.

This receptor was taken from a human donor who donated a stem cell graft to a child with acute lymphoblastic leukemia. The chain is encoded by TRBV6-1 joined to TRBJ2-7, with 11 bases matching TRBD1. Material: PBMCs from the stem cell graft donor, obtained from the stem cell graft. In nucleotide form, the sequence is TGTGCCAGCGGGGACAGGGGGGGCGGCGAGCAGTACTTC. This codes for CASGDRGGGEQYF.